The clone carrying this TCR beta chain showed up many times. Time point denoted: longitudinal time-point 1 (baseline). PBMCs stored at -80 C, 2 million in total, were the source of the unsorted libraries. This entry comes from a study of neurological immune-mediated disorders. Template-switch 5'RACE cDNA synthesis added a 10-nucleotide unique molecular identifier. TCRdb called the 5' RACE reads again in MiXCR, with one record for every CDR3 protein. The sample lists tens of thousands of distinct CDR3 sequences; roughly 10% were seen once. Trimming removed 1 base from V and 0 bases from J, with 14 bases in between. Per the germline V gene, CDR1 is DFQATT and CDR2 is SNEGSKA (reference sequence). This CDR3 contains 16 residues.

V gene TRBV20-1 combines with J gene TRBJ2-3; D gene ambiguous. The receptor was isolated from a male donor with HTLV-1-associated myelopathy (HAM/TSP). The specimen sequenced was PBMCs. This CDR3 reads CSARALRAASTDTQYF. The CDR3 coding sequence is TGCAGTGCTAGAGCCTTACGCGCTGCCAGCACAGATACGCAGTATTTT.